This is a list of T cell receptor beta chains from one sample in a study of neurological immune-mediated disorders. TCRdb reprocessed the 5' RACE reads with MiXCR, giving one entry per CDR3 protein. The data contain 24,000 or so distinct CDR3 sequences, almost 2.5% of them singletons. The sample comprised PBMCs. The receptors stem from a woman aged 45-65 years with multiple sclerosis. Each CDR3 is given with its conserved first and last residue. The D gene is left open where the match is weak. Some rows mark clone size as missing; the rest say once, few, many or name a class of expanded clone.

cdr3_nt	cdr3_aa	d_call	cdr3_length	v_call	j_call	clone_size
TGTGCCAGCCGGCCTAGCGGGGGAACAGATACGCAGTATTTT	CASRPSGGTDTQYF	TRBD2	14	TRBV6-5	TRBJ2-3	many
TGCGCCAGCAGCTCATTGACAGGGGGCGGTGGGGCGAGCACTGAAGCTTTCTTT	CASSSLTGGGGASTEAFF	TRBD1	18	TRBV5-1	TRBJ1-1	many
TGCGCCAGCAGTTTGGGGGAGTTTTTCTACGAGCAGTACTTC	CASSLGEFFYEQYF	-	14	TRBV5-1	TRBJ2-7	many
TGTGCCAGCAGTTTAGTACCAGTCTATGGCTACACCTTC	CASSLVPVYGYTF	-	13	TRBV28	TRBJ1-2	many
TGCAGTGCTAGACCTGGCAGGGGGGTCACTGAAGCTTTCTTT	CSARPGRGVTEAFF	TRBD1	14	TRBV20-1	TRBJ1-1	many
TGTGCCAGCAGCTTAGTCGGACTCCTGAACACTGAAGCTTTCTTT	CASSLVGLLNTEAFF	-	15	TRBV7-8	TRBJ1-1	-
TGCGCCAGCAGCCAAGATGCGGGCAGGGGGGGTACCGGGGAGCTGTTTTTT	CASSQDAGRGGTGELFF	-	17	TRBV4-1	TRBJ2-2	many
TGTGCCAGCAGAAGCGGAGGGGGCACAGATACGCAGTATTTT	CASRSGGGTDTQYF	-	14	TRBV6-2/TRBV6-3	TRBJ2-3	many
TGTGCCAGCAGCTTACGACTAGCGGGAGGGTCCCTCACAGATACGCAGTATTTT	CASSLRLAGGSLTDTQYF	TRBD2	18	TRBV11-2	TRBJ2-3	-
TGTGCCATCGCCTTAGAAGGCAATCAGCCCCAGCATTTT	CAIALEGNQPQHF	-	13	TRBV12-3/TRBV12-4	TRBJ1-5	many
TGTGCCAGCAGTTTTCCCCCTTCCAATGAGCAGTTCTTC	CASSFPPSNEQFF	-	13	TRBV28	TRBJ2-1	few
TGTGCCAGCAGCTTATACCTCGGACAGCAGCATTTT	CASSLYLGQQHF	-	12	TRBV7-2	TRBJ1-5	many
TGTGCCAGCAGTACAGGGGTCGGCAATCAGCCCCAGCATTTT	CASSTGVGNQPQHF	TRBD1	14	TRBV27	TRBJ1-5	many
TGCAGTGCTAGAGATCCCAGGGGGGGTTTTGAGCAGTACTTC	CSARDPRGGFEQYF	-	14	TRBV20-1	TRBJ2-7	medium-sized
TGTGCCAGCTCCGGGGAGCATGGAGATACGCAGTATTTT	CASSGEHGDTQYF	-	13	TRBV2	TRBJ2-3	-
TGTGCCAGCAGCCCCCGCAGGGATCCCTCCGAGCAGGACTTC	CASSPRRDPSEQDF	-	14	TRBV7-2	TRBJ2-7	-
TGTGCCAGCAGCGAGACCGTAGCCAAAAACATTCAGTACTTC	CASSETVAKNIQYF	-	14	TRBV9	TRBJ2-4	many
TGTGCCAGCAGCTTGACAGGGGGCCACACTGAAGCTTTCTTT	CASSLTGGHTEAFF	TRBD1	14	TRBV7-6	TRBJ1-1	many
TGTGCCACCAGCAGAGATCTAAATTCTGAAGCTTTCTTT	CATSRDLNSEAFF	-	13	TRBV15	TRBJ1-1	many
TGTGCCAGCAAACAGGGGGCGGCCTCCTACGAGCAGTACTTC	CASKQGAASYEQYF	TRBD1	14	TRBV18	TRBJ2-7	many
TGTGCCAGCAGAGGGGAGACCCAGTACTTC	CASRGETQYF	-	10	TRBV3-1	TRBJ2-5	many
TGCAGTGCTGGACTAGCGACTACCCTCTCCCAAGAGACCCAGTACTTC	CSAGLATTLSQETQYF	TRBD2	16	TRBV20-1	TRBJ2-5	many
TGTGCCAGCAGCCTCCCGGGACAAAAACTGTTTTTT	CASSLPGQKLFF	-	12	TRBV11-2	TRBJ1-4	many
TGTGCCAGCAGTTTGGCGGGAGCAAACACCGGGGAGCTGTTTTTT	CASSLAGANTGELFF	TRBD2	15	TRBV6-2/TRBV6-3	TRBJ2-2	many
TGTGCCAGCAGTTTACCCTCGGGACAGCATTTT	CASSLPSGQHF	-	11	TRBV27	TRBJ1-5	many
TGCAGTGCTACTCATATAGCGGGAGGGCCCTACGAGCAGTACTTC	CSATHIAGGPYEQYF	TRBD2	15	TRBV20-1	TRBJ2-7	many
TGTGCCAGCAGTTTCCAGGGGGGTGAAGCTTTCTTT	CASSFQGGEAFF	TRBD1	12	TRBV27	TRBJ1-1	many
TGTGCCAGCAGCAAAGGTTCGGGACTAGCGGGGGGGGAGCAGTACTTC	CASSKGSGLAGGEQYF	-	16	TRBV21-1	TRBJ2-7	many
TGTGCCAGCAGTGGATTGTACTCTGGAAACACCATATATTTT	CASSGLYSGNTIYF	-	14	TRBV6-1	TRBJ1-3	many
TGCAGTGCGAAGACAGATTATAGCAATCAGCCCCAGCATTTT	CSAKTDYSNQPQHF	-	14	TRBV20-1	TRBJ1-5	many
TGCAGTGCTAGGGGCGGCAGATACTACAATGAGCAGTTCTTC	CSARGGRYYNEQFF	-	14	TRBV20-1	TRBJ2-1	many
TGTGCCATCAGCCCCGGGACTAGTACCTACGAGCAGTACTTC	CAISPGTSTYEQYF	TRBD2	14	TRBV10-3	TRBJ2-7	many
TGTGCCAGCAGTTACGCCTCCTACAATGAGCAGTTCTTC	CASSYASYNEQFF	-	13	TRBV6-2/TRBV6-3	TRBJ2-1	few
TGTGCCAGCAACAAAGACGGAATAGCAAATCAGCCCCAGCATTTT	CASNKDGIANQPQHF	-	15	TRBV7-9	TRBJ1-5	many
TGCAGTGCTAGAGATACCCTAGCGGCGTCCTACGAGCAGTACTTC	CSARDTLAASYEQYF	TRBD2	15	TRBV20-1	TRBJ2-7	many
TGTGCCAGCAGCCTGGGACAGGGCACTTTGAACACTGAAGCTTTCTTT	CASSLGQGTLNTEAFF	TRBD1	16	TRBV5-6	TRBJ1-1	-
TGTGCCAGCAGCCAAGGTGGCGGACCCGGGGAGCTGTTTTTT	CASSQGGGPGELFF	-	14	TRBV3-1	TRBJ2-2	many
TGCAGCGCCGATCTAGCTGAGAACTATGGCTACACCTTC	CSADLAENYGYTF	-	13	TRBV29-1	TRBJ1-2	medium-sized
TGCAGTGCTGCGCGGGACAGGGTGTCTGATACGCAGTATTTT	CSAARDRVSDTQYF	TRBD1	14	TRBV20-1	TRBJ2-3	many
TGTGCCAGCACCCCGACAGGGGCTATTAACTATGGCTACACCTTC	CASTPTGAINYGYTF	TRBD1	15	TRBV6-2/TRBV6-3	TRBJ1-2	many
TGCAGCGTTGTTTTGGCAGGGAGTGGCTACACCTTC	CSVVLAGSGYTF	-	12	TRBV29-1	TRBJ1-2	many
TGTGCCAGCAGCCCAAGCGGGGGGCTGGTAGATACGCAGTATTTT	CASSPSGGLVDTQYF	TRBD2	15	TRBV4-2	TRBJ2-3	many
TGCAGTGCTAGAGGAGGAGACCGGACGGCGAGGGGCTACACCTTC	CSARGGDRTARGYTF	-	15	TRBV20-1	TRBJ1-2	-
TGTGCCAGCAACGACAGGGCTGGAAACACCATATATTTT	CASNDRAGNTIYF	TRBD1	13	TRBV6-6	TRBJ1-3	many
TGTGCCAGCAGCTTGTTGCAGGGCACAGATACGCAGTATTTT	CASSLLQGTDTQYF	-	14	TRBV5-5	TRBJ2-3	many
TGTGCCAGCAGCCAAGTGGGACAGGGAATATACTATGGCTACACCTTC	CASSQVGQGIYYGYTF	TRBD1	16	TRBV3-1	TRBJ1-2	many
TGCAGCGTTGAAGGCCTAAGCGTCCGAGGGTCTGACTATGGCTACACCTTC	CSVEGLSVRGSDYGYTF	-	17	TRBV29-1	TRBJ1-2	many
TGTGCCAGCAGCCAAGTAATGGGGCAAAACACTGAAGCTTTCTTT	CASSQVMGQNTEAFF	-	15	TRBV3-1	TRBJ1-1	few
TGTGCCAGCAGTTACCACAGGGGAGCGGGCACTGAAGCTTTCTTT	CASSYHRGAGTEAFF	TRBD1	15	TRBV6-2/TRBV6-3	TRBJ1-1	-
TGTGCCAGCAGTTCGTGGTCAGATACGCAGTATTTT	CASSSWSDTQYF	-	12	TRBV12-3/TRBV12-4	TRBJ2-3	many